The 10 T cell receptor beta chains below come from one sample, sequenced in a study of response to subunit inactivated influenza vaccine. TCRdb fed the RT-PCR reads into MiXCR, producing one record per CDR3 protein. The sample includes over 750,000 distinct CDR3 sequences, 21% of them seen just once. Sequenced material: PBMCs from blood, taken roughly 5 days after vaccination. The receptor source for this set is a man in his fifties or sixties who received an inactivated influenza vaccine.

V usage is TRBV4-2 and J usage is TRBJ1-2, with a possible D match to TRBD1 (6 bases). This CDR3 region has 14 residues. Germline V gene sequence: CDR1 LGHNA, CDR2 YNFKEQ. Trimming shortened V by 4 bases and J by 2 bases, and 11 bases separated the two germline ends. CDR3 amino acids: CASSRDTGNYGYTF. The CDR3 coding sequence is TGTGCCAGCAGCCGGGATACAGGGAACTATGGCTACACCTTC.

This clonotype was found a few times. This chain uses TRBV28 with TRBJ2-5; D unclear. The germline gives CDR1 MDHEN, CDR2 SYDVKM. CDR3 size: 11 residues. Trimming pared 2 bases from V and 7 bases from J, leaving 5 bases between. The CDR3 DNA follows: TGTGCCAGCAGTTTACTCCGGACCCAGTACTTC. Translated: CASSLLRTQYF. The whole variable domain, filled in from reference TRBV28 and TRBJ2-5, reads DVKVTQSSRYLVKRTGEKVFLECVQDMDHENMFWYRQDPGLGLRLIYFSYDVKMKEKGDIPEGYSVSREKKERFSLILESASTNQTSMYLCASSLLRTQYFGPGTRLLVL.

This clonotype turned up a few times. CDR3 region: CASTGALYEQYF. CDR3 nucleotides: TGTGCCTCCACGGGGGCCCTCTACGAGCAGTACTTC. This chain connects TRBV12-3 or TRBV12-4 to TRBJ2-7; D may be TRBD1 or TRBD2 (6 bases each). The V and J ends lost 11 bases and 3 bases respectively, with 14 bases between them. This CDR3 spans 12 amino acids.

V gene TRBV4-1 combines with J gene TRBJ2-1, with 9 bases identical to TRBD2. With 4 bases clipped from V and 2 bases from J, the junction kept 6 bases outside the gene matches. CDR3 size: 16 residues. Germline CDR1 MGHRA, CDR2 YSYEKL. CDR3 protein: CASSRRTSEAYNEQFF. As DNA, the CDR3 is TGCGCCAGCAGCCGGCGGACTAGCGAGGCCTACAATGAGCAGTTCTTC.

This clonotype was found a few times. The V call is TRBV10-3, the J call TRBJ2-1; D possibly matches TRBD1 or TRBD2 (5 bases each). V dropped 3 bases and J dropped 9 bases, with 15 bases sitting between them. Germline V lookup: CDR1 ENHRY, CDR2 SYGVKD. The CDR3 consists of 14 residues. The CDR3 is CAISESSGTGEQFF. In DNA form, the CDR3 reads TGTGCCATCAGTGAATCGTCCGGGACGGGTGAGCAGTTCTTC.

At least ten counts were recorded for this clonotype. The chain carries TRBV7-2 and TRBJ1-4; TRBD1 aligns across 10 bases. CDR1 is SGHTA, CDR2 FQGNSA, per germline. CDR3 length equals 14 residues. The trim removed 5 bases at V and 4 bases at J, leaving 1 base unmatched. The chain's CDR3 is CASSGTGVNEKLFF. CDR3 coding DNA: TGTGCCAGCAGCGGGACAGGGGTTAATGAAAAACTGTTTTTT.

V and J are TRBV15 and TRBJ2-5; 10 positions match TRBD1. This CDR3 region has 16 residues. Per germline, CDR1 LNHNV and CDR2 YYDKDF (reference sequence). The ends lost 4 bases at V and 2 bases at J; junction bases unmatched: 7. The CDR3 is CATSISPGQGQETQYF. The CDR3 nucleotides read TGTGCCACCAGCATTAGCCCGGGACAGGGGCAAGAGACCCAGTACTTC.

This clonotype was recorded a few times. This chain joins TRBV29-1 and TRBJ2-2; tentative D call: TRBD1 (6 bases). The germline V and J ends were trimmed by 3 bases and 5 bases, with 10 bases remaining between them. This CDR3 is 13 amino acids long. Germline V gene sequence: CDR1 SQVTM, CDR2 ANQGSEA. Here the CDR3 reads CSVDPDRTGELFF. CDR3 sequence (DNA): TGCAGCGTTGACCCCGACAGGACCGGGGAGCTGTTTTTT.

The chain links TRBV15 to TRBJ2-1, with 11 bases fitting TRBD1. V dropped 5 bases and J dropped 3; count of bases not matched to a gene: 3. Germline assignment: CDR1 LNHNV and CDR2 YYDKDF (reference sequence). This CDR3 contains 15 residues. CDR3 region: CATSPGQGVYNEQFF. The CDR3 DNA reads as TGTGCCACCAGCCCGGGACAGGGGGTCTACAATGAGCAGTTCTTC.

CDR3 in amino acids: CASSPRRGTQETQYF. The CDR3 nucleotides read TGTGCCAGCAGCCCCCGGAGGGGGACCCAAGAGACCCAGTACTTC. This chain connects TRBV7-2 to TRBJ2-5; TRBD1 or TRBD2 may be the D gene (6 bases each). This CDR3 has 15 residues. Germline CDR1 is SGHTA and CDR2 is FQGNSA. With 5 bases removed from V and 1 base from J, the gap between germline ends came to 14 bases.